This record concerns one TCR beta chain sequence. The data are from a study of regulatory T cells in long-lasting Graves disease. Study background: Under 3 months of antithyroid drugs had been taken by newly diagnosed Graves' patients.

Germline V gene lookup returns CDR1 DFQATT and CDR2 SNEGSKA (reference sequence). V trimming: 3 bases; J trimming: 0 bases; junction bases outside the gene matches: 5. There are 15 residues in the CDR3. Described time point: newly diagnosed GD, antithyroid drugs for less than 3 months. RNA extracted from PBMCs served as the sequencing template. About 8.8 milliliters of peripheral blood went into EDTA tubes. TCR beta libraries were built with iRepertoire HTBI primers and Arm-PCR of CDR3 regions. One entry per CDR3 protein results from TCRdb running MiXCR on the multiplex PCR reads. The sample contains over 350,000 distinct CDR3 sequences, approximately 15% of which appear only once. These records were also assigned to another study, of T cells in Graves' hyperthyroidism and ophthalmopathy. Turning to that study: The HTBI set primed first-round TCR CDR3 RT-PCR.

The chain combines TRBV20-1 with TRBJ2-3, with 8 positions matching TRBD2. The clonotype was recovered from a woman between 40 and 55 years old with Graves disease. The sequences come from peripheral blood mononuclear cells (PBMCs), collected at new diagnosis, from a patient treated with antithyroid drugs. As DNA, the CDR3 is TGCAGTGCTAGTAAGCTAGCGGGCAGCACAGATACGCAGTATTTT. Its translation is CSASKLAGSTDTQYF.